Following are 6 T cell receptor beta chains from one sample sequenced in a study of cytomegalovirus exposure and HLA in healthy donors. This PCR relied on a set of 60 Vbeta primers and 13 Jbeta primers. Profiling relied on immunoSEQ multiplex PCR, and the TCRdb table lists in-frame clones only, not all of them. The sample carries about 60,000 clones, 73% recorded once. Sample: PBMCs. The receptors originated from a man aged 50 to 60 in good health and CMV-seronegative.

This chain links TRBV6-6 with TRBJ1-1; 7 bases agree with TRBD1. The length of the CDR3 is 13 residues. Germline trimming cut 6 bases from V and 4 bases from J; bases unmatched to any gene: 5. The germline gives CDR1 MNHNY, CDR2 SVGAGI (reference sequence). The CDR3: CASSETGVTEAFF. CDR3 nucleotides: TGTGCCAGCAGCGAAACAGGGGTCACTGAAGCTTTCTTT.

The chain combines TRBV5-5 with TRBJ2-7, with D maybe TRBD2 (7 bases). Germline CDR1 reads SGHKS; CDR2 reads YYEKEE (reference sequence). V lost 0 bases and J lost 2, with 9 bases in between. The CDR3 sequence is 14 residues long. CDR3 protein: CASSLVGGPYEQYF. The CDR3 coding sequence is TGTGCCAGCAGCTTGGTGGGGGGGCCCTACGAGCAGTACTTC.

This clone was seen only once. V usage is TRBV10-3 and J usage is TRBJ2-3, with TRBD2 identical over 7 bases. This CDR3 spans 12 amino acids. The V segment lost 8 bases and the J segment 4 bases; nucleotides outside the gene matches: 3. CDR1 and CDR2 (germline): ENHRY, SYGVKD. Written as DNA, the CDR3 is TGTGCCATCTCCCGGGAGGCAGATACGCAGTATTTT. Translation gives CAISREADTQYF.

The chain employs TRBV4-2 and TRBJ2-6; 15 nucleotides align to TRBD2. From germline, CDR1 is LGHNA and CDR2 YNFKEQ. This CDR3 region has 18 residues. V was pared by 4 bases and J by 4 bases, with 5 bases of the junction left unmatched. CDR3 region: CASSPTGLAGGGANVLTF. CDR3 nucleotides: TGTGCCAGCAGCCCCACGGGACTAGCGGGAGGAGGGGCCAACGTCCTGACTTTC.

The chain joins TRBV19 to TRBJ2-7, with D tentatively TRBD1 (5 bases). CDR3 length: 13 residues. The V end was cut by 6 bases, the J end by 1 base, with 10 bases between. CDR1 and CDR2 from the germline V gene are LNHDA and SQIVND (reference sequence). Here the CDR3 reads CASRPTVSYEQYF. CDR3 nucleotide sequence: TGTGCCAGTAGGCCGACAGTTTCCTACGAGCAGTACTTC.

The chain joins TRBV19 to TRBJ2-3, with 7 bases identical to TRBD1. This CDR3 comprises 16 residues. V shed 3 bases and J 2 bases; nucleotides not matched to a gene: 8. CDR1 is LNHDA, CDR2 SQIVND, per germline (reference sequence). In DNA, the CDR3 is TGTGCCAGTAGTATCCAGGGACAGAGGTTCACAGATACGCAGTATTTT. This encodes CASSIQGQRFTDTQYF.